This TCR beta chain was found in a study of T-cell reconstitution after alpha-beta-depleted transplantation in children. Study conclusions and caveats: Some patients owed their high day-60 TCRbeta diversity to surviving recipient T cells and thymic progenitors. At around two months after transplant, the alpha-beta T cells were reportedly derived from several hundred expanded clones that came from non-depleted graft cells. After one year, T-cell counts and TCRbeta diversity mostly came from new T cells.

This clonotype was counted at least ten times. Its antigen is unknown. A TCRbeta library incorporating unique molecular identifiers was prepared. TCRdb independently ran MiXCR on the PCR reads; one entry per CDR3 protein. The profile shows 200,000 or so distinct CDR3 sequences, 5% to 7.5% of them singletons. V was pared by 3 bases and J by 0 bases, with 9 bases between. The CDR3 has 15 residues. The sample was PBMCs, taken before TCRalphabeta/CD19-depleted stem cell transplant. This chain uses TRBV12-3 or TRBV12-4 with TRBJ1-3; TRBD1 might be the D (5 bases). This clonotype originated in a girl less than two years old with combined immunodeficiency, due to receive a stem cell transplant. This CDR3 reads CASSFPGFSGNTIYF. In DNA, the CDR3 is TGTGCCAGCAGTTTTCCAGGGTTCTCTGGAAACACCATATATTTT.